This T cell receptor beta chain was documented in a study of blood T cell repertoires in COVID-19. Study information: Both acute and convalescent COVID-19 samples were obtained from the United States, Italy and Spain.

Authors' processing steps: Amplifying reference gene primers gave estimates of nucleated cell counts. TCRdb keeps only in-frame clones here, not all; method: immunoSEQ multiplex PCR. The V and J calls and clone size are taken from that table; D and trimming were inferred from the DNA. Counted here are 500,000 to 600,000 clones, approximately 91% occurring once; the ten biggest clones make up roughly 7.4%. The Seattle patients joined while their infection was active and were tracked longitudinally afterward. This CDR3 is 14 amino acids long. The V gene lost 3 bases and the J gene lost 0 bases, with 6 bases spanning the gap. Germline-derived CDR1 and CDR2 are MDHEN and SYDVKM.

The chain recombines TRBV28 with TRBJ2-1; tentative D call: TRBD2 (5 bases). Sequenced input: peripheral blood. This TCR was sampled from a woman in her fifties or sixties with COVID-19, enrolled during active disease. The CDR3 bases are TGTGCCAGCAGTTTTGGGAGCTCCTACAATGAGCAGTTCTTC. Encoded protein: CASSFGSSYNEQFF.